Listed below are T cell receptor beta chains from one sample, sequenced in a study of cytomegalovirus exposure and HLA in healthy donors. Method: immunoSEQ multiplex PCR; TCRdb's copy keeps in-frame clones and lacks some. Among about 210,000 clones, 65% to 90% were seen once, and the ten largest hold roughly 0.34%. Material for sequencing was PBMCs. All receptors come from a woman in her twenties or thirties in good health and CMV-seronegative. The CDR3 runs from the conserved cysteine through the conserved F or W. D genes are given only for firm matches. Clone size is shown for a subset of rows, as once, few, many or a class of expanded clone.

clone size,V gene,J gene,D gene,CDR3 DNA,CDR3 protein
NA,TRBV4-2,TRBJ2-1,TRBD2,TGTGCCAGCAGCCAGATCATAGCGGGAGATGAGCAGTTCTTC,CASSQIIAGDEQFF
few,TRBV19,TRBJ1-1,NA,TGTGCCAGTAGTCCTCTGGCGGACTACAGCACTGAAGCTTTCTTT,CASSPLADYSTEAFF
NA,TRBV11-2,TRBJ2-7,NA,TGTGCCAGCAGCCCCTCCCCCCCCCGCGAGCAGTACTTC,CASSPSPPREQYF
NA,TRBV27,TRBJ2-7,TRBD2,TGTGCTAGCAAACCTGAGGAGCGGGGAGCCTACGAGCAGTACTTC,CASKPEERGAYEQYF
NA,TRBV21-1,TRBJ2-7,NA,TGTGCCAGCAGCCGGTCCGGGTCCTCCTACGAGCAGTACTTC,CASSRSGSSYEQYF
once,TRBV6-6,TRBJ1-5,NA,TGTGCCAGCACGGCGGGGGATGGTCTTCAGCCCCAGCATTTT,CASTAGDGLQPQHF
NA,TRBV9,TRBJ2-3,NA,TGTGCCAGCAGCCTTAGCGGCTATACGCAGTATTTT,CASSLSGYTQYF
NA,TRBV7-8,TRBJ2-5,NA,TGTGCCAGCAGCTTACCCGACAGAGGCCGCCAAGAGACCCAGTACTTC,CASSLPDRGRQETQYF
once,TRBV2,TRBJ1-2,NA,TGTGCCAGCAGGCCCACGGTTCCCTATGGCTACACCTTC,CASRPTVPYGYTF
NA,TRBV28,TRBJ1-1,NA,TGTGCCAGCAGTTTGACAGGCACTAACACTGAAGCTTTCTTT,CASSLTGTNTEAFF
once,TRBV6-1,TRBJ2-3,TRBD2,TGTGCCAGCAGTCGAGAACTAGCGGGATTTGATACGCAGTATTTT,CASSRELAGFDTQYF
NA,TRBV29-1,TRBJ2-3,TRBD1,TGCAGCGTCACGGGACAGGCCAAAGGTGATACGCAGTATTTT,CSVTGQAKGDTQYF
NA,TRBV10-2,TRBJ2-7,TRBD2,TGCGCCAGCAGTGAGACTAGCGGATTTATCCACGAGCAGTACTTC,CASSETSGFIHEQYF
NA,TRBV5-1,TRBJ2-3,TRBD1,TGCGCCAGCCAGGACAGGGTGACAGATACGCAGTATTTT,CASQDRVTDTQYF
NA,TRBV2,TRBJ2-6,TRBD1,TGTGCCAGCAGTGAGGGGTTGACAGGGTCCTTCTCTGGGGCCAACGTCCTGACTTTC,CASSEGLTGSFSGANVLTF
NA,TRBV6-6,TRBJ1-4,NA,TGTGCCAGCAGTCTCCGGGGGGGGGATGAAAAACTGTTTTTT,CASSLRGGDEKLFF
NA,TRBV28,TRBJ2-3,TRBD2,TGTGCCAGCAGTTTATCGGGACTAGCGGGATCTAGCACAGATACGCAGTATTTT,CASSLSGLAGSSTDTQYF
NA,TRBV2,TRBJ2-7,NA,TGTGCCAGCAGTGCGGAACAGGGATCCTACGAGCAGTACTTC,CASSAEQGSYEQYF
NA,TRBV5-5,TRBJ2-7,TRBD1,TGTGCCAGCAGCTTAATGCTAGGACAGGCCGAACGGTCGTCGTACTTC,CASSLMLGQAERSSYF
NA,TRBV7-8,TRBJ2-5,TRBD2,TGTGCCAGCAGCCGGCACTGGGTGGGGAGGACTAGCGGGATAGAGACCCAGTACTTC,CASSRHWVGRTSGIETQYF
NA,TRBV28,TRBJ2-2,TRBD1,TGTGCCAGCAGACCCGGACAGGGATGGACCGGGGAGCTGTTTTTT,CASRPGQGWTGELFF
NA,TRBV20-1,TRBJ1-4,NA,TGCAGTGCTAGTTCCGGTGAAAAACTGTTTTTT,CSASSGEKLFF
NA,TRBV5-1,TRBJ2-1,TRBD1,TGCGCCAGCAGCCGGAAGAAACAGGGGACCCATGAGCAGTTCTTC,CASSRKKQGTHEQFF
NA,TRBV6-1,TRBJ2-3,NA,TGTGCCAGCAGTGAAGGCCAGGGGACAATGGATACGCAGTATTTT,CASSEGQGTMDTQYF
NA,TRBV5-6,TRBJ2-7,TRBD1,TGTGCCAGCAGCTTTTTCGGGACAGGGACCTACGAGCAGTACTTC,CASSFFGTGTYEQYF
NA,TRBV27,TRBJ2-1,TRBD1,TGTGCCAGCAGTTCCTTAGACAGGGGATGGATACGAGAGCAGTTCTTC,CASSSLDRGWIREQFF
NA,TRBV27,TRBJ2-7,NA,TGTGCCAGCAGTTGGCGGGAAGAGGGTCCCTACGAGCAGTACTTC,CASSWREEGPYEQYF
few,TRBV4-1,TRBJ2-7,NA,TGCGCCAGCAGCGCCCGGACTACTACTTACGAGCAGTACTTC,CASSARTTTYEQYF
NA,TRBV7-9,TRBJ2-1,TRBD2,TGTGACAGCAGCCGAACGGGGGGGAAGTTCATCTATGAGCAGTTCTTC,CDSSRTGGKFIYEQFF
NA,TRBV15,TRBJ2-1,NA,TGTGCCACCAGCAGACCCATTTCGGCGGGTGCTTCACTTTACCGGGGTAATGAGCAGTTCTTC,CATSRPISAGASLYRGNEQFF
NA,TRBV19,TRBJ2-3,NA,TGTGCCAGTAGTACTGCGGGGGCCACAGATACGCAGTATTTT,CASSTAGATDTQYF
NA,TRBV18,TRBJ1-2,NA,TGTGCCAGCTCAGACACTAACTATGGCTACACCTTC,CASSDTNYGYTF
NA,TRBV4-1,TRBJ2-1,TRBD2,TGCGCCAGCAGCTCTTTTAGGCCTCGGGACTACCCCTACAATGAGCAGTTCTTC,CASSSFRPRDYPYNEQFF
NA,TRBV7-8,TRBJ2-7,TRBD2,TGTGCCAGCAGCCCCTCCCGGGTGGCGGGAGGTCTCGACGAGCAGTACTTC,CASSPSRVAGGLDEQYF
NA,TRBV14,TRBJ2-1,NA,TGTGCCAGCAGCCAAGATAGTCCGGGAGCGATGTGGAATGAGCAGTTCTTC,CASSQDSPGAMWNEQFF
NA,TRBV9,TRBJ1-3,NA,TGTGCCAGCAGCGTAGGGTCAGACTCTGGAAACACCATATATTTT,CASSVGSDSGNTIYF
NA,TRBV19,TRBJ2-3,TRBD2,TGTGCCAGTAGGACTAGCGGGAAAACAGATACGCAGTATTTT,CASRTSGKTDTQYF
once,TRBV21-1,TRBJ1-3,NA,TGTGCCAGCAACGTGCGGGACAGAGATGACTCTGGAAACACCATATATTTT,CASNVRDRDDSGNTIYF
NA,TRBV28,TRBJ2-7,NA,TGTGCCAGCAGAACCAGGGGGGTCGGCTACGAGCAGTACTTC,CASRTRGVGYEQYF
NA,TRBV9,TRBJ2-2,TRBD2,TGTGCCAGCAGCCCATTTAGCGGGAGGTCCACCGGGGAGCTGTTTTTT,CASSPFSGRSTGELFF
NA,TRBV28,TRBJ2-2,TRBD1,TGTGCCAGCACCGCCGGGACAGGGGATACCGGGGAGCTGTTTTTT,CASTAGTGDTGELFF
once,TRBV19,TRBJ2-5,TRBD2,TGTGCCAGTAGCCCCGGGACTAGAGGGGAGACCCAGTACTTC,CASSPGTRGETQYF
NA,TRBV14,TRBJ2-7,TRBD1,TGTGCCAGCAGCCAGAATGGCAGGGGGAACGAGCAGTACTTC,CASSQNGRGNEQYF
NA,TRBV20-1,TRBJ2-1,NA,TGCAGTGCCGGAGGGTTTGAGCAGTTCTTC,CSAGGFEQFF
NA,TRBV19,TRBJ1-1,TRBD1,TGTGCCAGTGGACAGGGAGGTTGGAACACTGAAGCTTTCTTT,CASGQGGWNTEAFF
NA,TRBV5-6,TRBJ2-7,NA,TGTGCCAGCAGCCCCCTAGGAGGCGAGCAGTACTTC,CASSPLGGEQYF
NA,TRBV2,TRBJ2-1,NA,TGTGCCAGCAGTGAAGGTCCGTACTACAATGAGCAGTTCTTC,CASSEGPYYNEQFF
NA,TRBV19,TRBJ2-7,TRBD2,TGTGCCAGTAGTCCGGGACTAGCGGGAACCTACGAGCAGTACTTC,CASSPGLAGTYEQYF
NA,TRBV6-5,TRBJ2-2,NA,TGTGCCAGCAGTTACGGGCCAGGTCTCACCGGGGAGCTGTTTTTT,CASSYGPGLTGELFF
once,TRBV2,TRBJ2-7,TRBD2,TGTGCCAGCAGTGAAGAGGGGACTAGCCACGAGCAGTACTTC,CASSEEGTSHEQYF
NA,TRBV5-6,TRBJ2-7,TRBD1,TGTGCCAGCAGCTTGGAGCGGTGGGGGCAGGGGGCCAACGAGCAGTACTTC,CASSLERWGQGANEQYF
NA,TRBV5-1,TRBJ2-2,NA,TGCGCCACCCAGGGAGGAAGGGCCGGGGAGCTGTTTTTT,CATQGGRAGELFF
NA,TRBV7-2,TRBJ2-3,TRBD2,TGTGCCAGCAGCCGCGCCGGGACTAGCGGTAGCACAGATACGCAGTATTTT,CASSRAGTSGSTDTQYF